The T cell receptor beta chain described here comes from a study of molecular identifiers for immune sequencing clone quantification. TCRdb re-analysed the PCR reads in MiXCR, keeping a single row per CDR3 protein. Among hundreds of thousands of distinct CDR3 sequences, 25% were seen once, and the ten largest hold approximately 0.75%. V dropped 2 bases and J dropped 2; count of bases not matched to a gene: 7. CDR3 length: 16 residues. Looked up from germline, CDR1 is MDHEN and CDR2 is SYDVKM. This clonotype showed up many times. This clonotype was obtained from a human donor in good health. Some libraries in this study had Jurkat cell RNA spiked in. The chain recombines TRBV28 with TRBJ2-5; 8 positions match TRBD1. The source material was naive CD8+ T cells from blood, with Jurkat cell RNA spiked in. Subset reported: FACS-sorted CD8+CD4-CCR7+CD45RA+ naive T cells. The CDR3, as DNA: TGTGCCAGCAGTTTACTGGCAGGGGGCTGGCAAGAGACCCAGTACTTC. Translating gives CASSLLAGGWQETQYF.